These 11 T cell receptor beta chains came from one sample sequenced in a study of shared clonotypes between healthy human individuals. CD45RO-negative CD8 cells positively selected for CCR7 made up the naive population, which excluded terminally differentiated effector memory CD45RA+ cells. Profiled with immunoSEQ multiplex PCR; TCRdb holds only in-frame clones, not every one. The sample shows millions of clones, about 95% of them seen only once. Sequences were obtained from naive CD8+ T cells sorted from blood. The receptor source for this set is a man in his late teens or twenties in good health.

This clone was detected once. The gene calls are TRBV2 and TRBJ2-7, with 7 bases identical to TRBD1. From germline, CDR1 is SNHLY and CDR2 FYNNEI. V dropped 8 bases and J dropped 3; count of bases not matched to a gene: 4. The CDR3 is 12 amino acids. The DNA of the CDR3 is TGTGCCAGCGGACAGGCGATCTACGAGCAGTACTTC. Translated: CASGQAIYEQYF.

CDR3 sequence (DNA): TGCGCCAGCAGCCAGCACCAGATTACTCCCGAGCAACCGTACAGGCGCTCCTACGAGCAGTACTTC. Protein sequence: CASSQHQITPEQPYRRSYEQYF. The chain recombines TRBV4-1 with TRBJ2-5, with D possibly TRBD1 on 5 matching bases. The J call may be incorrect, as the DNA end agrees better with TRBJ2-7. The CDR3 covers 22 residues. Germline V gene sequence: CDR1 MGHRA, CDR2 YSYEKL.

The J gene is TRBJ1-1, the V gene TRBV4-3; D is ambiguous. Germline CDR1 LGHNA, CDR2 YSLEER. This CDR3 comprises 15 residues. V was shortened by 0 bases and J by 2 bases, with 10 bases between the two germline ends. CDR3 sequence reads: CASSQDQEGNTEAFF. CDR3 bases: TGCGCCAGCAGCCAAGATCAGGAAGGCAACACTGAAGCTTTCTTT.

This chain connects TRBV7-2 to TRBJ2-2; D assignment may be TRBD1 or TRBD2 (5 bases each). Germline values: CDR1 SGHTA, CDR2 FQGNSA. This CDR3 has 16 amino acids. V shed 4 bases and J shed 7 bases, with 19 bases lying between them. CDR3 in DNA: TGTGCCAGCAGCTCGACAGACTACACCGCTGTCGGGGAGCTGTTTTTT. It codes for CASSSTDYTAVGELFF.

The rearrangement uses TRBV4-1 and TRBJ2-2; D call uncertain. Germline-derived CDR1 and CDR2 are MGHRA and YSYEKL. CDR3 length: 12 residues. V gave up 0 bases and J gave up 8 bases, with 4 bases separating them. The CDR3 sequence is CASSQDRGELFF. Written as DNA, the CDR3 is TGCGCCAGCAGCCAAGATCGGGGGGAGCTGTTTTTT.

The CDR3 bases are TGTGCCAGCAGCTCATTATCACAGGGGGCGAACACCGGGGAGCTGTTTTTT. Amino acid sequence: CASSSLSQGANTGELFF. V is TRBV11-3 and J is TRBJ2-2, with TRBD1 identical over 8 bases. V lost 4 bases to trimming and J lost 0 bases; unmatched junction nucleotides: 7. In germline, CDR1 is SGHNT, CDR2 YENEEA. This CDR3 comprises 17 residues.

V usage is TRBV27 and J usage is TRBJ1-6; possibly TRBD1 for D (6 bases). V gave up 2 bases and J gave up 4 bases, with 12 bases separating them. In germline, CDR1 is MNHEY, CDR2 SMNVEV (reference sequence). The CDR3 has 16 residues. CDR3 sequence (DNA): TGTGCCAGCAGTTTAAGTCAGGGGCCGTATAATTCACCCCTCCACTTT. Translated, it gives CASSLSQGPYNSPLHF.

V is TRBV6-5 and J is TRBJ2-2, with D unresolved. The CDR3 runs to 14 residues. The germline gives CDR1 MNHEY, CDR2 SVGAGI. Trimming pared 8 bases from V and 6 bases from J, leaving 16 bases between. CDR3 protein: CASSPQVLAGELFF. The CDR3 DNA reads as TGTGCCAGCTCCCCCCAAGTTCTGGCCGGGGAGCTGTTTTTT.

The chain carries TRBV15 and TRBJ1-3; no reliable D call. Looked up from germline, CDR1 is LNHNV and CDR2 is YYDKDF (reference sequence). The CDR3 totals 16 residues. Between the trimmed V and J ends, which lost 1 base and 0 bases, there was a span of 10 bases. This CDR3 is CATSRVPGFSGNTIYF. CDR3 sequence (DNA): TGTGCCACCAGCAGAGTTCCGGGGTTCTCTGGAAACACCATATATTTT.

Details on this clone: Distinct nucleotide sequences in the sample also encode this CDR3. The gene calls are TRBV5-4 and TRBJ2-7; the D is unclear. The germline CDR1 and CDR2 sequences are SGHNT and YYREEE (reference sequence). This CDR3 comprises 13 residues. Between the trimmed V and J ends, which lost 4 bases and 3 bases, there was a span of 11 bases. The CDR3 protein is CASSLDASYEQYF. The CDR3 DNA reads TGTGCCAGCAGCCTGGACGCCAGCTACGAGCAGTACTTC.

Concerning this clone: Distinct nucleotide sequences in the sample also encode this CDR3. The chain is built from TRBV27 and TRBJ2-7; 9 positions agree with TRBD1. The germline V gene encodes CDR1 MNHEY and CDR2 SMNVEV (reference sequence). The V and J ends lost 0 bases and 2 bases, in that order; junction bases with no gene match: 5. The CDR3 is 16 residues long. CDR3 bases: TGTGCCAGCAGTTTATCCTCCGGGACAGGGACCTACGAGCAGTACTTC. Protein sequence: CASSLSSGTGTYEQYF.